This TCR beta chain emerged from a study of blood T cell repertoires in COVID-19 (dated by TCRdb to 2019 to 2021). About the investigation overall: Samples from collaborators originated in the United States, Italy and Spain and spanned both the acute and convalescent phases of COVID-19. Subjects who had been exposed to COVID-19, were actively infected with it, or had recovered from it provided the deeply sampled blood TCRbeta repertoires that made up the dataset. HLA class I and class II types, where available, came from metadata supplied by the sample provider rather than from assay-based typing. A freely available public database, intended as a resource for researchers studying the immune response to SARS-CoV-2, is where the repertoires were released. Samples came from the ongoing ImmuneRACE study (first 160 participants) plus 1,254 subjects from 6 global collaborators. The material from the prospective study consisted of cDNA or gDNA derived from T cells, B-cell-depleted T cells, or PBMCs. The sample metadata nearly always contained a de-identified subject ID, COVID-19 status, age in years and sex. The study at large found these results: The quantity of clinical and demographic metadata differed by source and by participant and was supplied without curation.

Each collaborating institution followed its own protocols to collect whole blood in K2EDTA tubes. Collaborator samples were shipped for TCRbeta analysis as frozen whole blood, isolated PBMCs, or DNA extracted from either sample type. The CDR3 starts with the cysteine, ends with the phenylalanine, and has 17 residues. The only DNA kept is the CDR3, 51 bases in frame from the first base. V loses 4 bases at its end and J loses 4 bases; junction bases beyond the gene matches: 11. For CDR1 and CDR2, the germline V gene (reference sequence) lists MNHEY and SMNVEV. Comment on this clone: What antigen it recognizes has not been identified. No per-base quality is available; no much larger clone lies one base away.

TCRbeta CDR3 regions were amplified from genomic DNA using the immunoSEQ Assay, a bias-controlled multiplex PCR. Concerning the study's data processing: The number of nucleated cells in each sample was estimated by amplification of reference gene primers within the assay. To quantify the absolute abundance of each unique TCRbeta CDR3 rearrangement, sequence reads were collapsed and filtered. Productive Simpson clonality was computed per sample as the square root of Simpson's diversity index over productive rearrangements. What TCRdb holds here is the immuneACCESS table cut down to in-frame rearrangements. Part of the clones is not present; checked against another copy, under half of the missing clones reflect an unresolved V gene, and the others are unexplained. From that table come the V and J calls and clone size; the DNA was used to work out D and trimming. This sample is represented by about 160,000 clones; roughly 84% of them were singletons. Less than 2.5% of the sample lies in the top ten.

Sample: peripheral blood. The TCR was taken from a man between 65 and 79 years old with acute or convalescent COVID-19. The rearrangement joined TRBV27 to TRBJ2-2, with 8 bases matching TRBD1. The CDR3: CASSSYVRGPGTGELFF. The DNA sequence follows: TGTGCCAGCAGTTCGTATGTCAGGGGGCCGGGCACCGGGGAGCTGTTTTTT.